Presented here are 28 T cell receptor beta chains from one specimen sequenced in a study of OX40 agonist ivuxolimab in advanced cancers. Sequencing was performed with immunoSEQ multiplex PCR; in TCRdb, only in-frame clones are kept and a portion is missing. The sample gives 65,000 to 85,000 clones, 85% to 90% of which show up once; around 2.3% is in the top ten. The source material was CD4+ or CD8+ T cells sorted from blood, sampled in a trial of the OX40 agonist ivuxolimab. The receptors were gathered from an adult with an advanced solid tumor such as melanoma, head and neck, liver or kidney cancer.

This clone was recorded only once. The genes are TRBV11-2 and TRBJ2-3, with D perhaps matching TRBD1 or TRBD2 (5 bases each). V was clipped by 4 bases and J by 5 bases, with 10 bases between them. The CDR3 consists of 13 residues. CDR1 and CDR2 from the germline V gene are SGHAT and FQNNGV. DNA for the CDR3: TGTGCCAGCAGCTCCGGGGCTAAAGATACGCAGTATTTT. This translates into CASSSGAKDTQYF.

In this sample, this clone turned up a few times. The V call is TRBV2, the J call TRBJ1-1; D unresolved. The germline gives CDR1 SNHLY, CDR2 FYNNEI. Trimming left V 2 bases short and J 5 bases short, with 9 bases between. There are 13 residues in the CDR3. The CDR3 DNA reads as TGTGCCAGCAGTGAACAAGATCGAACTGAAGCTTTCTTT. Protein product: CASSEQDRTEAFF.

The CDR3 protein is CASSLEPLSGNTIYF. The CDR3 region has the DNA TGTGCCAGCAGCTTGGAGCCCCTCTCTGGAAACACCATATATTTT. The chain uses TRBV5-6 and TRBJ1-3, with D uncertain. The CDR3 is 15 amino acids. Per the germline V gene, CDR1 is SGHDT and CDR2 is YYEEEE. V was pared by 0 bases and J by 0 bases, with 7 bases between.

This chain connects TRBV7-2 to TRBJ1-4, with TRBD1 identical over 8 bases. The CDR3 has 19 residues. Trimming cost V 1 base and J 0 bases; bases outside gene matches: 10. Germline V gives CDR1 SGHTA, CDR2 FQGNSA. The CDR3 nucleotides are TGTGCCAGCAGCTTAGTTGCCCAGGGGGCCGGTGCAACTAATGAAAAACTGTTTTTT. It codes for CASSLVAQGAGATNEKLFF.

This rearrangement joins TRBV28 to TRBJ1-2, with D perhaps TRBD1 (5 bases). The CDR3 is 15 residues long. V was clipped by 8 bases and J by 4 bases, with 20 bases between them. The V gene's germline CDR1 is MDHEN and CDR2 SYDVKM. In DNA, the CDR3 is TGTGCCAGCCTATCCCGGGGGAAAGCCACCTATGGCTACACCTTC. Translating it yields CASLSRGKATYGYTF.

CDR3 amino acids: CAWSVGSPANSYEQYF. The DNA of the CDR3 is TGTGCCTGGAGTGTAGGTTCGCCAGCCAACTCCTACGAGCAGTACTTC. The chain joins TRBV30 to TRBJ2-7, with D unresolved. The V gene lost 0 bases and the J gene lost 0 bases, with 15 bases spanning the gap. The CDR3 has 16 amino acids. Germline V gene lookup returns CDR1 GTSNPN and CDR2 SVGIG (reference sequence).

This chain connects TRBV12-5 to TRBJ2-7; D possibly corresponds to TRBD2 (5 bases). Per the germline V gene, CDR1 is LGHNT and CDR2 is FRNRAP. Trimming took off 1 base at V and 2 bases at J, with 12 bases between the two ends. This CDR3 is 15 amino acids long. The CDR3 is CASGLAPGSPYEQYF. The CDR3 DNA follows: TGTGCTAGTGGTTTGGCCCCGGGGTCTCCCTACGAGCAGTACTTC.

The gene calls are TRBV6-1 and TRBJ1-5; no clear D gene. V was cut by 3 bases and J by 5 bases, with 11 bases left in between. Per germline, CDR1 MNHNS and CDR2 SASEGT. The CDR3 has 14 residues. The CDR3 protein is CASSETRGYQPQHF. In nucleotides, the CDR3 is TGTGCCAGCAGTGAGACCCGGGGATATCAGCCCCAGCATTTT.

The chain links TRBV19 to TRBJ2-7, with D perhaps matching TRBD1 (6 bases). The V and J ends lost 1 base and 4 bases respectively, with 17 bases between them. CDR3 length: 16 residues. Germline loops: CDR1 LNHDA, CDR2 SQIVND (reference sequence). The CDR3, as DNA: TGTGCCAGTAGTATAGCAGGACAGACGTTCAAGTACGAGCAGTACTTC. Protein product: CASSIAGQTFKYEQYF.

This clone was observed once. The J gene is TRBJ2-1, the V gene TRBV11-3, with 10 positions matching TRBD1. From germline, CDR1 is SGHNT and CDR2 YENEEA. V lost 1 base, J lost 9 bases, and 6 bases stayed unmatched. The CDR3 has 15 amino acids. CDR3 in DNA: TGTGCCAGCAGCTTAGCTGGGACAGGGGTTGGTGAGCAGTTCTTC. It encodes CASSLAGTGVGEQFF.

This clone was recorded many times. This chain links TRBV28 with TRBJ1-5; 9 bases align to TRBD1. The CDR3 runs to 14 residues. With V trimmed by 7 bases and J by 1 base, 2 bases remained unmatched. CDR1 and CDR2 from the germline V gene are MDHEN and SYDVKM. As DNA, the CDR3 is TGTGCCAGCAAACAGGGGGCGAGCAATCAGCCCCAGCATTTT. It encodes CASKQGASNQPQHF.

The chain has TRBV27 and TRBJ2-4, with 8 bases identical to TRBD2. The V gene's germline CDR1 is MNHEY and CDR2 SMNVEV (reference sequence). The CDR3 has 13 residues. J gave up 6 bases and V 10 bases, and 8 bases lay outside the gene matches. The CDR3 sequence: CATAGRGVNIQYF. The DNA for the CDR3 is TGTGCCACCGCGGGGCGGGGGGTAAACATTCAGTACTTC.

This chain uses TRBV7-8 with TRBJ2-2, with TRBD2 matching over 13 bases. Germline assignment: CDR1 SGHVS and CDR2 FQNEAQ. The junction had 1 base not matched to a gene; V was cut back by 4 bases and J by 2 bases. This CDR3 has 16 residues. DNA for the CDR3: TGTGCCAGCAGCTGGACTAGCGGGGGTAACACCGGGGAGCTGTTTTTT. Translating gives CASSWTSGGNTGELFF.

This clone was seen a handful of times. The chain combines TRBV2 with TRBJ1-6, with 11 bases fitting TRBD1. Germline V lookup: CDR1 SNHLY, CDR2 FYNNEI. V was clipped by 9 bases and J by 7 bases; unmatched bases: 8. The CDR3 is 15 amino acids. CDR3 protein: CASGQGALGNSPLHF. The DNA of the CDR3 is TGTGCCAGTGGACAGGGGGCGCTCGGGAATTCACCCCTCCACTTT.

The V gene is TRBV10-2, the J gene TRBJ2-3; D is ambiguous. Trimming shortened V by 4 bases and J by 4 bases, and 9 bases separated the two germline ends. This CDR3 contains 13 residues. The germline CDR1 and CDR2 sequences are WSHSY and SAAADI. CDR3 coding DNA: TGCGCCAGCAGTGCAGCGTGGGCAGATACGCAGTATTTT. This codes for CASSAAWADTQYF.

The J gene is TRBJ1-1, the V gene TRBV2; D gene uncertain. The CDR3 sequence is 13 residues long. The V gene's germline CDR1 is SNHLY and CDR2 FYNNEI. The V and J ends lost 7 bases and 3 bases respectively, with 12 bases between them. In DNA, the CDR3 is TGTGCCAGCATGCCGGATTTCGACACTGAAGCTTTCTTT. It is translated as CASMPDFDTEAFF.

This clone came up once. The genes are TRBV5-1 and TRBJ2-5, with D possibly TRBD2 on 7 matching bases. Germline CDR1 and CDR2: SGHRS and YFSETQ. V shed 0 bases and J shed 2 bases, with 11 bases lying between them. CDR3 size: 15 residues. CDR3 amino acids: CASSLDGGAQETQYF. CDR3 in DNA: TGCGCCAGCAGCTTGGATGGGGGGGCTCAAGAGACCCAGTACTTC.

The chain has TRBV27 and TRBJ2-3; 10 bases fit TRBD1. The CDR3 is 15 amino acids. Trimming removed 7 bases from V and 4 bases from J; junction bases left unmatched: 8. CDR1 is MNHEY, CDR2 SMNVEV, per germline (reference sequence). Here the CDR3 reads CASTRMTGGSDTQYF. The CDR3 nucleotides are TGTGCCAGCACTAGAATGACAGGGGGCTCAGATACGCAGTATTTT.

CDR3 sequence: CASSAGLAGGGTDTQYF. CDR3 DNA sequence: TGTGCCAGCAGCGCGGGACTAGCGGGGGGCGGCACAGATACGCAGTATTTT. The chain is built from TRBV9 and TRBJ2-3, with 15 bases matching TRBD2. Trimming took 3 bases from V and 1 from J; bases not matched to a gene: 3. This CDR3 has 17 amino acids. CDR1 and CDR2 from the germline V gene are SGDLS and YYNGEE.

The CDR3 is CASSLGTGRFNEQFF. CDR3 in DNA: TGCGCCAGCAGCCTCGGGACAGGGAGGTTCAATGAGCAGTTCTTC. This rearrangement joins TRBV5-1 to TRBJ2-1; 9 nucleotides line up with TRBD1. The germline gives CDR1 SGHRS, CDR2 YFSETQ. V lost 4 bases, J lost 6 bases, and 8 bases stayed unmatched. This CDR3 comprises 15 residues.

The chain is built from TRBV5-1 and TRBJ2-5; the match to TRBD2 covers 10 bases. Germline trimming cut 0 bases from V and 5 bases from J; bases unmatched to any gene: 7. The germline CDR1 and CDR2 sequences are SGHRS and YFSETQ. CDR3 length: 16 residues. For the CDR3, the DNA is TGCGCCAGCAGCTTGGGGACTAGCGGAAGAGGGGAGACCCAGTACTTC. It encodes CASSLGTSGRGETQYF.

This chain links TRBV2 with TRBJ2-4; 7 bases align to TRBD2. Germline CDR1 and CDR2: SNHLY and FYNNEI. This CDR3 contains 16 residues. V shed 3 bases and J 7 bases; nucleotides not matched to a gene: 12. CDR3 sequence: CASSDQSGAMGNIQYF. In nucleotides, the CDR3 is TGTGCCAGCAGTGATCAGAGCGGGGCAATGGGGAACATTCAGTACTTC.

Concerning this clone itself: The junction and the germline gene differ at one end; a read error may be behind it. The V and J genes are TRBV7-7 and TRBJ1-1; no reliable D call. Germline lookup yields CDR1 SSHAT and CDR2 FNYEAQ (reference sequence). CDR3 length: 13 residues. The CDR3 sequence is CASSSGEGTEAFF. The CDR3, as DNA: TGTGCTAGCAGCTCAGGAGAGGGCACTGAAGCTTTCTTT. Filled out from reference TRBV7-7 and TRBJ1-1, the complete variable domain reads GAGVSQSPRYKVTKRGQDVTLRCDPISSHATLYWYQQALGQGPEFLTYFNYEAQPDKSGLPSDRFSAERPEGSISTLTIQRTEQRDSAMYRCASSSGEGTEAFFGQGTRLTVV.

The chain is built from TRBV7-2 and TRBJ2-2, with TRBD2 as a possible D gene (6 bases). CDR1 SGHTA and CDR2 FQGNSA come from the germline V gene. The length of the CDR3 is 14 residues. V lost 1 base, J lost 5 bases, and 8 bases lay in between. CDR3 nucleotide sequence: TGTGCCAGCAGCTTAGGGAGGGTAACCGGGGAGCTGTTTTTT. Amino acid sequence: CASSLGRVTGELFF.

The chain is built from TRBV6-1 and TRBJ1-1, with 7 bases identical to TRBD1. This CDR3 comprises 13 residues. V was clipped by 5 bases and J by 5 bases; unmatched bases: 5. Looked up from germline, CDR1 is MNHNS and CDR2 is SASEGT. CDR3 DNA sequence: TGTGCCAGCAGTAAGGGGGCGGGGACTGAAGCTTTCTTT. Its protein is CASSKGAGTEAFF.

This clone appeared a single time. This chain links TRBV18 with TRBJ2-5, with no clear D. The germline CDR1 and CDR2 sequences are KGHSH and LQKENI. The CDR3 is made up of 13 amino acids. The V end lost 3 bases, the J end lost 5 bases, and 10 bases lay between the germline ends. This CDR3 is CASSPLQGETQYF. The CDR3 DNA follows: TGTGCCAGCTCACCCCTCCAAGGGGAGACCCAGTACTTC.

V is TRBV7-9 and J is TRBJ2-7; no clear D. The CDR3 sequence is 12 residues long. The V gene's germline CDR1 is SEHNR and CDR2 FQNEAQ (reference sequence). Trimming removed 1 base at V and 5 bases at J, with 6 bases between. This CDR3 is CASSLVGNEQYF. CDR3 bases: TGTGCCAGCAGCTTAGTCGGTAACGAGCAGTACTTC.

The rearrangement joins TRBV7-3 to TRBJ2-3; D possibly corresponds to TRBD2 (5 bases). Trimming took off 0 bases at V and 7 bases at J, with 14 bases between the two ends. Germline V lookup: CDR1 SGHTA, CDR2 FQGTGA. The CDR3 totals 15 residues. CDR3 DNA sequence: TGTGCCAGCAGCTTAACACTAGAGGACCGAAATACGCAGTATTTT. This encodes CASSLTLEDRNTQYF.